This T cell receptor beta chain is from a study of response to subunit inactivated influenza vaccine. On this clonotype itself: What it binds is not known.

General observations from the study: Each seasonal influenza vaccination, the authors suggested, recruits few new T cells.

TCRdb redid the calling of the RT-PCR reads with MiXCR, one entry per CDR3 protein. The sample holds hundreds of thousands of distinct CDR3 sequences; roughly 15% are singletons and the top ten take roughly 7.6%. V was clipped by 4 bases and J by 5 bases, with 18 bases between them. The CDR3 runs to 15 residues. Germline V gene data show CDR1 as SGHKS and CDR2 as YYEKEE (reference sequence). This receptor was obtained from a man aged 50-60 years who received an inactivated influenza vaccine. V and J are TRBV5-5 and TRBJ2-5; D possibly corresponds to TRBD2 (7 bases). The sample in question was PBMCs from blood, obtained 14 days before vaccination. CDR3 sequence: CASSLFPGEGETQYF. The CDR3 nucleotides are TGTGCCAGCAGCCTCTTCCCAGGGGAGGGTGAGACCCAGTACTTC.